Sequencing of this T cell receptor beta chain was carried out in a study of T cell repertoires in cytomegalovirus infection. Study in general: Well-studied HLA-B-restricted CMV epitopes were used in the study alongside recently identified HLA-C-restricted ones. Points from the study as a whole: There were HLA-C-restricted CMV-specific TCR beta clonotypes dominating the ex vivo response.

The CDR3 contains 16 residues. The V and J ends lost 1 base and 6 bases respectively, with 16 bases between them. The V gene's germline CDR1 is SEHNR and CDR2 FQNEAQ (reference sequence). Concerning this clonotype itself: Its antigen is not known.

TCRdb re-derived calls from the reads in MiXCR, one entry per CDR3 protein. The sample holds approximately 350,000 distinct CDR3 sequences, just under 35% seen once. Sequenced here: cultured PBMCs, sampled from culture after CMV antigen stimulation. The sequence was obtained from a human donor in good health (CMV status not recorded). Some clones in this sample may be carry-over from other donors' samples. The chain links TRBV7-9 to TRBJ2-4; D gene ambiguous. The CDR3 sequence: CASSLVPVASGNIQYF. The CDR3 region has the DNA TGTGCCAGCAGCTTAGTTCCGGTGGCCTCTGGAAACATTCAGTACTTC.